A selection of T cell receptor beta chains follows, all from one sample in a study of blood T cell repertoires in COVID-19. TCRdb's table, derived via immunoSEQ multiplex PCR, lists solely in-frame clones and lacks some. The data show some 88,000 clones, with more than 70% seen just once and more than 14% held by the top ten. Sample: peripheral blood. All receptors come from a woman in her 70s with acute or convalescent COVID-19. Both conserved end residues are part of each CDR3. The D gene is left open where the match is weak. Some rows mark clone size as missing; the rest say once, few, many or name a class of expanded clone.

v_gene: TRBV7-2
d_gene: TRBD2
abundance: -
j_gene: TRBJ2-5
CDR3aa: CASSGRTSGKGETQYF
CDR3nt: TGTGCCAGCAGCGGCCGGACTAGCGGAAAAGGAGAGACCCAGTACTTC

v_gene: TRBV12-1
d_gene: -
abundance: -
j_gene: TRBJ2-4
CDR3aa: CASSFVGWAGTEAKNIQYF
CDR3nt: TGTGCCAGCAGCTTTGTTGGTTGGGCGGGGACAGAAGCCAAAAACATTCAGTACTTC

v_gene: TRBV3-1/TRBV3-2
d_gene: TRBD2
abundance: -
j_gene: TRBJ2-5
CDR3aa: CASSQDLAGVQETQYF
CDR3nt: TGTGCCAGCAGCCAAGATCTAGCGGGGGTGCAAGAGACCCAGTACTTC

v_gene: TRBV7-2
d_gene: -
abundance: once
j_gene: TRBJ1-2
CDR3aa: CASSLWSGTNYGYTF
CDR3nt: TGTGCCAGCAGCTTATGGTCCGGGACAAACTATGGCTACACCTTC

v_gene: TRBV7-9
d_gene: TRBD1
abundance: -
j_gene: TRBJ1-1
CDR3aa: CASSDRDDDTEAFF
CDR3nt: TGTGCCAGCAGCGACAGGGACGACGACACTGAAGCTTTCTTT

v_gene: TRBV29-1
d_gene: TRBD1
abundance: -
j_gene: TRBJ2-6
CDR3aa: CSAWDRTPSGANVLTF
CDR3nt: TGCAGCGCCTGGGACAGAACCCCCTCTGGGGCCAACGTCCTGACTTTC

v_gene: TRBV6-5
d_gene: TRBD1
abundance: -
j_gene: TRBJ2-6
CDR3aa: CASSQDRAGANVLTF
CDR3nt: TGTGCCAGCAGCCAGGACAGGGCTGGGGCCAACGTCCTGACTTTC

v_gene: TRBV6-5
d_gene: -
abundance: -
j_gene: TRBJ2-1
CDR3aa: CASRALERNYNEQFF
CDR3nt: TGTGCCAGCAGGGCTCTAGAGAGGAACTACAATGAGCAGTTCTTC

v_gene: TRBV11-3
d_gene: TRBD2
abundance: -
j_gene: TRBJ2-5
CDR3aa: CASSLVGGTDQETQYF
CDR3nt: TGTGCCAGCAGCTTAGTGGGAGGGACGGACCAAGAGACCCAGTACTTC

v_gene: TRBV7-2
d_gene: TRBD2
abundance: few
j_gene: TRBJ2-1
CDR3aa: CASSSRGGGWNEQFF
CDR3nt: TGTGCCAGCAGCTCTCGCGGCGGGGGTTGGAATGAGCAGTTCTTC

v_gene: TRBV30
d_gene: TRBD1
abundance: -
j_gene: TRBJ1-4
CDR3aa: CAWSPLGQANEKLFF
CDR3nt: TGTGCCTGGAGTCCCCTCGGACAGGCTAATGAAAAACTGTTTTTT

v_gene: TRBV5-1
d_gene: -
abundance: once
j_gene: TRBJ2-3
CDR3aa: CASSLDLVASTDTQYF
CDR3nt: TGCGCCAGCAGCTTGGATCTGGTAGCAAGCACAGATACGCAGTATTTT

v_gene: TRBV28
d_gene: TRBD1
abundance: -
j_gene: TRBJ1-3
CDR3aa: CASSLNRGLFAGNTIYF
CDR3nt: TGTGCCAGCAGTTTGAACAGGGGGCTATTTGCTGGAAACACCATATATTTT

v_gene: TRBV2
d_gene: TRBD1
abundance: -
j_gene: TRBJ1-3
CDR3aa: CATEADRGPGNTIYF
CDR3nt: TGTGCCACGGAGGCGGACAGGGGTCCTGGAAACACCATATATTTT

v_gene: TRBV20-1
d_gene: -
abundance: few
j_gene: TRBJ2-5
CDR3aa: CSASIAGQETQYF
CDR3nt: TGCAGTGCTAGTATCGCAGGGCAAGAGACCCAGTACTTC

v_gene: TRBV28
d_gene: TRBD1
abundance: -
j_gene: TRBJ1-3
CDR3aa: CASSPPGTGVNTIYF
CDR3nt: TGTGCCAGCAGCCCACCGGGGACAGGGGTAAACACCATATATTTT

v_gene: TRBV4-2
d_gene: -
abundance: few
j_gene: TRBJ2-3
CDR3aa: CASSQDGTRRADTQYF
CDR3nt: TGTGCCAGCAGCCAAGATGGGACCCGGAGGGCAGATACGCAGTATTTT

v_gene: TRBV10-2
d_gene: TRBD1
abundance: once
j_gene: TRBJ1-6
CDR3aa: CASSDGRDRGHSPLHF
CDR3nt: TGCGCCAGCAGTGACGGCCGGGACAGGGGGCATTCACCCCTCCACTTT

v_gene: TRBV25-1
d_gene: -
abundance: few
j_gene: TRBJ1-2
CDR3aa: CASRDTGSPGYTF
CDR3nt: TGTGCCAGCAGGGACACAGGGAGTCCGGGCTACACCTTC

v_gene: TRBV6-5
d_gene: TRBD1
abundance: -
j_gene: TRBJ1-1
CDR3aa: CASRTGQANTEAFF
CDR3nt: TGTGCCAGCAGAACCGGACAGGCCAACACTGAAGCTTTCTTT

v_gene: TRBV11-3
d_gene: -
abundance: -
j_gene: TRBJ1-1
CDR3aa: CASSARQSNTEAFF
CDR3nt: TGTGCCAGCAGCGCTAGACAGAGCAACACTGAAGCTTTCTTT

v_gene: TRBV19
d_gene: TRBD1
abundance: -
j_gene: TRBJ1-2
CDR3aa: CASSISRTGRDGYTF
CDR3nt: TGTGCCAGTAGTATATCGCGGACAGGCCGAGACGGCTACACCTTC

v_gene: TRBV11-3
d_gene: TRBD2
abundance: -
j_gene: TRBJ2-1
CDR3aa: CASSLAPFLAGGPEQFF
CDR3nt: TGTGCCAGCAGCTTAGCCCCCTTCCTAGCGGGAGGGCCTGAGCAGTTCTTC

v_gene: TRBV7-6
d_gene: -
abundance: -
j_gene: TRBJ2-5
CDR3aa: CASSLATVLEYF
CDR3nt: TGTGCCAGCAGCTTAGCGACCGTCCTAGAGTACTTC

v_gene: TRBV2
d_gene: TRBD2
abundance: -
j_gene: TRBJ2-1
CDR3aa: CASRGLAGGSYNEQFF
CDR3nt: TGTGCCAGCAGGGGACTAGCGGGAGGCTCCTACAATGAGCAGTTCTTC

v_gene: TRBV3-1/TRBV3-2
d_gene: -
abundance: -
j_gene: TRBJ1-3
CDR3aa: CASSPRGSGNTIYF
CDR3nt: TGTGCCAGCAGCCCTCGGGGCTCTGGAAACACCATATATTTT

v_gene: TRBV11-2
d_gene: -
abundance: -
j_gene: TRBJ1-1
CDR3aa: CASSLNRLNTEAFF
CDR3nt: TGTGCCAGCAGCTTGAACAGGCTAAACACTGAAGCTTTCTTT

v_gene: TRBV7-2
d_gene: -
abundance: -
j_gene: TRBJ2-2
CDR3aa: CASSLARSTGELFF
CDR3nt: TGTGCCAGCAGCCTCGCTAGGAGCACCGGGGAGCTGTTTTTT

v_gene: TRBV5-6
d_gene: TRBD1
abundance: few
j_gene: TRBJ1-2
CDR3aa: CASSFAQGLYYGYTF
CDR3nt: TGTGCCAGCAGCTTTGCACAGGGGCTATACTATGGCTACACCTTC

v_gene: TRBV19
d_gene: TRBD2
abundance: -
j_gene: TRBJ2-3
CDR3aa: CASSMARLAGVDTQYF
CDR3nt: TGTGCCAGTAGTATGGCCCGCCTAGCGGGAGTGGATACGCAGTATTTT

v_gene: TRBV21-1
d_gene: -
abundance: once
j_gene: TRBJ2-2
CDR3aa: CASSKVLFRVSANTGELFF
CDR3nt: TGTGCCAGCAGCAAAGTTTTGTTTCGCGTCTCCGCGAACACCGGGGAGCTGTTTTTT

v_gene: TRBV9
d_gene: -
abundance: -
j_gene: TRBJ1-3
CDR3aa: CASSVATYGVGGNTIYF
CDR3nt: TGTGCCAGCAGCGTAGCTACGTACGGGGTCGGTGGAAACACCATATATTTT

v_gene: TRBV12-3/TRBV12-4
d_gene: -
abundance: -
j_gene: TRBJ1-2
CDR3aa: CASSTTGFYTF
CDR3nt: TGTGCCAGCAGTACAACAGGGTTCTACACCTTC

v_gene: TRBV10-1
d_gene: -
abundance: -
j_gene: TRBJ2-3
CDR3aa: CASSDSGHSTDTQYF
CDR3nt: TGCGCCAGCAGTGATTCGGGACACAGCACAGATACGCAGTATTTT